This T cell receptor (beta chain) was recorded in a study of blood T cells in healthy people across ages. Study-level information: Every two T cells gave about one barcoded beta molecule via template switching. Findings and limits, study-wide: Per million T cells, TCR beta diversity dropped about linearly as age rose.

Note on this clonotype: Its antigen is undetermined.

V was pared by 6 bases and J by 4 bases, with 12 bases between. Looked up from germline, CDR1 is SQVTM and CDR2 is ANQGSEA. The CDR3 extends over 12 amino acids. Sample-barcoded 5' priming and a J-beta primer mix drove a second PCR of 7 to 11 cycles. From the 5' RACE reads, TCRdb called clonotypes with MiXCR, one entry per CDR3 protein. The table shows roughly 1.9 million distinct CDR3 sequences, with about two fifths occurring only once. Isolation of PBMCs gave at least 7 million cells per sample. The receptor comes from a human donor in good health. V usage is TRBV29-1 and J usage is TRBJ1-2; D is uncertain. Sequences were obtained from blood. CDR3 in amino acids: CSVATGGYGYTF. Written as DNA, the CDR3 is TGCAGCGTAGCCACGGGAGGCTATGGCTACACCTTC.